The 24 T cell receptor beta chains listed next were all sequenced from one sample in a study of PD-1 blockade in classical Hodgkin lymphoma. Sequencing used immunoSEQ multiplex PCR; TCRdb keeps in-frame clones, though not all of them. The sample yields more than 85,000 clones, about 93% seen once. All patients experienced relapse after autologous stem cell transplantation, and brentuximab vedotin exposure was variable. The sequenced sample was peripheral blood mononuclear cells (PBMCs), obtained before the second cycle of nivolumab. The receptors derive from a human donor with classical Hodgkin lymphoma.

V gene TRBV6-5 combines with J gene TRBJ2-7; 7 bases line up with TRBD1. The germline V gene encodes CDR1 MNHEY and CDR2 SVGAGI. There are 12 residues in the CDR3. Unmatched junction bases numbered 9, after V lost 11 bases and J lost 5 bases. CDR3 sequence: CACEGAANEQYF. The CDR3 DNA sequence: TGTGCCTGTGAGGGGGCTGCGAACGAGCAGTACTTC.

The chain links TRBV7-2 to TRBJ1-2; 9 bases are a match to TRBD1. V lost 5 bases to trimming and J lost 0 bases; unmatched junction nucleotides: 7. Germline lookup yields CDR1 SGHTA and CDR2 FQGNSA. CDR3 length: 16 residues. The CDR3 protein is CASSIGQGRSNYGYTF. In DNA, the CDR3 is TGTGCCAGCAGCATAGGACAGGGGCGATCTAACTATGGCTACACCTTC.

This chain links TRBV6-6 with TRBJ2-5, with D unclear. CDR1 is MNHNY, CDR2 SVGAGI, per germline (reference sequence). Trimming stripped 0 bases from V and 4 bases from J, with 9 bases between. This CDR3 contains 14 residues. The CDR3 bases are TGTGCCAGCAGTTACTCCTCCCTAGGAGAGACCCAGTACTTC. Amino acid sequence: CASSYSSLGETQYF.

The chain links TRBV5-6 to TRBJ2-1; 10 bases fit TRBD1. Germline assignment: CDR1 SGHDT and CDR2 YYEEEE. The CDR3 runs 16 residues. Trimming took 2 bases from V and 5 from J; bases not matched to a gene: 7. Here the CDR3 reads CASSLRGQGFDNEQFF. CDR3 DNA: TGTGCCAGCAGCTTACGGGGACAGGGGTTCGACAATGAGCAGTTCTTC.

V gene TRBV18 combines with J gene TRBJ2-7; D may be TRBD1 or TRBD2 (5 bases each). V shed 2 bases and J shed 12 bases, with 14 bases lying between them. The CDR3 loop spans 12 amino acids. The germline V gene has CDR1 KGHSH and CDR2 LQKENI. The CDR3 DNA follows: TGTGCCAGCTCACCAACGGGGCCCACCCCGTACTTC. It yields the protein CASSPTGPTPYF.

The V and J genes are TRBV11-2 and TRBJ2-7, with TRBD2 identical over 9 bases. The CDR3 has 17 amino acids. V lost 2 bases and J lost 5; bases outside the gene matches: 13. In germline, CDR1 is SGHAT, CDR2 FQNNGV. The CDR3, as DNA: TGTGCCAGCAGCTTAATCAGCGGGAGGCGTGTTGGGGACGAGCAGTACTTC. Its protein product is CASSLISGRRVGDEQYF.

The chain has TRBV28 and TRBJ2-7; possible D gene TRBD2, 5 bases. CDR3 length: 14 amino acids. The germline CDR1 and CDR2 sequences are MDHEN and SYDVKM. V lost 8 bases and J lost 5, with 19 bases in between. CDR3 residues: CASGTSGVSHEQYF. The CDR3, as DNA: TGTGCCAGCGGTACCTCCGGGGTTTCCCACGAGCAGTACTTC.

This chain joins TRBV28 and TRBJ2-1; 7 bases map to TRBD1. CDR3 size: 16 residues. CDR1 is MDHEN and CDR2 is SYDVKM in the germline V gene. Germline trimming cut 5 bases from V and 4 bases from J; bases unmatched to any gene: 11. The CDR3, as DNA: TGTGCCAGCAGTCGAAAAACGGGACAGAGATACAATGAGCAGTTCTTC. It encodes CASSRKTGQRYNEQFF.

The chain is built from TRBV5-1 and TRBJ1-2; 9 bases line up with TRBD1. The CDR3 totals 15 residues. CDR1 is SGHRS and CDR2 is YFSETQ in the germline V gene. The V segment lost 4 bases and the J segment 1 base; nucleotides outside the gene matches: 5. The CDR3 sequence: CASSRGGQGNYGYTF. The CDR3 DNA reads TGCGCCAGCAGCCGCGGGGGACAGGGTAACTATGGCTACACCTTC.

The chain employs TRBV27 and TRBJ2-1; D ambiguous. The CDR3 has 11 amino acids. V gave up 3 bases and J gave up 7 bases, with 4 bases separating them. Germline V gene data show CDR1 as MNHEY and CDR2 as SMNVEV (reference sequence). The CDR3 sequence is CASSLGNEQFF. The CDR3 DNA reads as TGTGCCAGCAGTTTGGGGAATGAGCAGTTCTTC.

The chain employs TRBV28 and TRBJ1-2; TRBD1 might be the D (5 bases). CDR3 length: 14 amino acids. The germline V gene encodes CDR1 MDHEN and CDR2 SYDVKM. Trimming stripped 7 bases from V and 4 bases from J, with 16 bases between. CDR3 sequence reads: CASTLGGKLYGYTF. CDR3 nucleotides: TGTGCCAGCACCCTCGGGGGGAAGCTCTATGGCTACACCTTC.

The V gene is TRBV28, the J gene TRBJ2-4, with D tentatively TRBD1 or TRBD2 (5 bases each). Germline-derived CDR1 and CDR2 are MDHEN and SYDVKM. This CDR3 contains 16 residues. The V end was cut by 1 base, the J end by 7 bases, with 17 bases between. The CDR3 region is CASSLSGPGRRNIQYF. The DNA of the CDR3 is TGTGCCAGCAGTTTATCAGGGCCGGGTAGGAGGAACATTCAGTACTTC.

The chain recombines TRBV13 with TRBJ2-3; 8 bases are a match to TRBD1. Germline lookup yields CDR1 PRHDT and CDR2 FYEKMQ (reference sequence). V dropped 6 bases and J dropped 4; count of bases not matched to a gene: 18. The CDR3 spans 18 residues. This CDR3 reads CASRDRESERPSSDTQYF. CDR3 nucleotides: TGTGCCAGCAGGGACAGGGAGTCCGAGAGGCCTTCTTCAGATACGCAGTATTTT.

J is TRBJ2-7 and V is TRBV4-2; D is possibly TRBD1 (6 bases). CDR1 is LGHNA, CDR2 YNFKEQ, per germline. The CDR3 length is 17 residues. V was cut by 4 bases and J by 2 bases, with 21 bases left in between. The CDR3: CASSPTRTANKAYEQYF. The CDR3 DNA reads TGTGCCAGCAGCCCAACCCGGACAGCAAACAAAGCCTACGAGCAGTACTTC.

The J gene is TRBJ2-1, the V gene TRBV6-1; perhaps TRBD2 as D (7 bases). The CDR3 consists of 14 residues. The germline V and J ends were trimmed by 0 bases and 5 bases, with 8 bases remaining between them. Germline loops: CDR1 MNHNS, CDR2 SASEGT. The CDR3 sequence is CASSEAGGHNEQFF. CDR3 in DNA: TGTGCCAGCAGTGAAGCGGGGGGGCACAATGAGCAGTTCTTC.

J is TRBJ1-1 and V is TRBV28; D is ambiguous. The germline CDR1 and CDR2 sequences are MDHEN and SYDVKM. Trimming stripped 10 bases from V and 4 bases from J, with 13 bases between. The CDR3 runs 12 residues. CDR3 residues: CATQPLRTEAFF. The CDR3 coding sequence is TGTGCCACTCAACCCCTTCGCACTGAAGCTTTCTTT. Filled out from reference TRBV28 and TRBJ1-1, the complete variable domain reads DVKVTQSSRYLVKRTGEKVFLECVQDMDHENMFWYRQDPGLGLRLIYFSYDVKMKEKGDIPEGYSVSREKKERFSLILESASTNQTSMYLCATQPLRTEAFFGQGTRLTVV.

This chain's CDR3 is CASSDIAYTEAFF. The CDR3 DNA follows: TGTGCCAGCAGTGATATTGCTTACACTGAAGCTTTCTTT. This chain joins TRBV6-1 and TRBJ1-1, with unresolved D. Per the germline V gene, CDR1 is MNHNS and CDR2 is SASEGT. This CDR3 spans 13 amino acids. The germline V and J ends were trimmed by 3 bases and 3 bases, with 8 bases remaining between them.

Judged by abundance, this clone is medium-sized. V is TRBV27 and J is TRBJ2-1; 7 nucleotides align to TRBD2. The CDR3 spans 16 residues. Per germline, CDR1 MNHEY and CDR2 SMNVEV (reference sequence). Trimming took 3 bases from V and 5 from J; bases not matched to a gene: 10. The CDR3: CASSLPLGGGNNEQFF. In DNA, the CDR3 is TGTGCCAGCAGTTTGCCTCTTGGGGGGGGGAACAATGAGCAGTTCTTC.

The V gene is TRBV6-5, the J gene TRBJ2-7; D is ambiguous. Looked up from germline, CDR1 is MNHEY and CDR2 is SVGAGI. The CDR3 is made up of 15 amino acids. V was trimmed by 6 bases and J by 0 bases, leaving 15 bases between them. The CDR3 DNA follows: TGTGCCAGCAGCCCTGGACCCCAGCTCTCCTACGAGCAGTACTTC. As protein: CASSPGPQLSYEQYF.

The chain recombines TRBV5-1 with TRBJ1-3, with D possibly being TRBD1 (5 bases). The CDR3 has 15 residues. V was trimmed by 4 bases and J by 0 bases, leaving 11 bases between them. Germline values: CDR1 SGHRS, CDR2 YFSETQ. Here the CDR3 DNA reads TGCGCCAGCAGCCCCGGGACCCCCTCTGGAAACACCATATATTTT. It translates to CASSPGTPSGNTIYF.

The rearrangement joins TRBV6-5 to TRBJ2-5; TRBD1 agrees at 12 bases. CDR1 MNHEY and CDR2 SVGAGI come from the germline V gene. The CDR3 loop spans 15 amino acids. V trimming: 5 bases; J trimming: 5 bases; junction bases outside the gene matches: 6. CDR3 residues: CASSQRDRGHETQYF. Written as DNA, the CDR3 is TGTGCCAGCAGTCAGCGGGACAGGGGGCACGAGACCCAGTACTTC.

Within the sample, this clone is medium-sized. The J gene is TRBJ1-1, the V gene TRBV5-6, with 7 bases lining up with TRBD1. The CDR3 consists of 14 residues. V lost 4 bases and J lost 4; bases outside the gene matches: 7. Germline V gene data show CDR1 as SGHDT and CDR2 as YYEEEE. CDR3 coding DNA: TGTGCCAGCAGCGAATCCGGGACAGTCACTGAAGCTTTCTTT. As protein: CASSESGTVTEAFF.

The chain carries TRBV7-9 and TRBJ1-1, with a weak D call TRBD1 (6 bases). This CDR3 contains 14 residues. CDR1 is SEHNR and CDR2 is FQNEAQ in the germline V gene (reference sequence). The ends were cut back, 5 bases at V and 1 base at J, with 11 bases in the middle. The CDR3, as DNA: TGTGCCAGCAGCCACCGGGACACGAACACTGAAGCTTTCTTT. Its translation is CASSHRDTNTEAFF.

This clone appeared a single time. This sequence joins TRBV11-2 and TRBJ1-5, with no clear D. Deletions cut 0 bases from V and 6 bases from J, with 6 bases between. The CDR3 has 13 amino acids. The V gene's germline CDR1 is SGHAT and CDR2 FQNNGV. The chain's CDR3 is CASSLDGVQPQHF. CDR3 nucleotides: TGTGCCAGCAGCTTAGATGGGGTTCAGCCCCAGCATTTT. Full variable domain (rest looked up from reference TRBV11-2 and TRBJ1-5): EAGVAQSPRYKIIEKRQSVAFWCNPISGHATLYWYQQILGQGPKLLIQFQNNGVVDDSQLPKDRFSAERLKGVDSTLKIQPAKLEDSAVYLCASSLDGVQPQHFGDGTRLSIL.